This is a list of T cell receptor beta chains from one sample in a study of cytomegalovirus exposure and HLA in healthy donors. Repertoires were generated with immunoSEQ multiplex PCR, while TCRdb's copy carries only in-frame clones and drops some. Of 140,000 to 150,000 clones in the sample, around 86% are singletons; the top ten hold less than 3.5%. The material sequenced was PBMCs. All receptors derive from a woman aged 25 to 39 in good health and CMV-seronegative. Each CDR3 is given with its conserved first and last residue. The D gene is left open where the match is weak. Clone size is given for some rows only: seen once, a few or many times, or a class if the clone is expanded.

>few|TRBJ2-7|TRBV14|TRBD1
CASSQPRQGSSEQYF
TGTGCCAGCAGCCAACCCCGACAGGGGTCGTCCGAGCAGTACTTC
>NA|TRBJ2-7|TRBV27|NA
CASSPTTGYYEQYF
TGTGCCAGCAGTCCGACGACAGGATACTACGAGCAGTACTTC
>NA|TRBJ1-2|TRBV30|TRBD1
CAWNRPGTGGYGYTF
TGTGCCTGGAACCGACCCGGGACAGGGGGTTATGGCTACACCTTC
>NA|TRBJ2-1|TRBV12-5|NA
CASGIGGSYNEQFF
TGTGCTAGTGGGATAGGGGGTTCCTACAATGAGCAGTTCTTC
>NA|TRBJ2-1|TRBV6-5|NA
CASSRYHEQFF
TGTGCCAGCAGCCGCTATCATGAGCAGTTCTTC
>NA|TRBJ1-4|TRBV7-9|NA
CASSLSPRVPQGEKLFF
TGTGCCAGCAGCCTTAGCCCCAGGGTACCCCAAGGGGAAAAACTGTTTTTT
>once|TRBJ2-7|TRBV7-9|TRBD1
CASSWTGTGAYEQYF
TGTGCCAGCAGCTGGACCGGGACAGGGGCCTACGAGCAGTACTTC
>NA|TRBJ2-3|TRBV7-2|NA
CASSLSLGAMDTQYF
TGTGCCAGCAGCTTAAGCTTGGGGGCCATGGATACGCAGTATTTT
>NA|TRBJ1-2|TRBV5-6|NA
CASSLEKTWRYGYTF
TGTGCCAGCAGCCTAGAGAAGACCTGGCGCTATGGCTACACCTTC
>few|TRBJ1-6|TRBV4-3|NA
CASSQDGQRDSPLHF
TGCGCCAGCAGCCAAGATGGGCAGCGGGATTCACCCCTCCACTTT
>NA|TRBJ2-3|TRBV7-9|NA
CASSEGLGTTDTQYF
TGTGCCAGCAGCGAAGGACTGGGCACCACAGATACGCAGTATTTT
>NA|TRBJ2-6|TRBV4-1|TRBD1
CASSRKGQAVWSGANVLTF
TGCGCCAGCAGCCGAAAGGGACAGGCGGTTTGGTCTGGGGCCAACGTCCTGACTTTC
>NA|TRBJ1-4|TRBV7-9|TRBD1
CASSPPGQGAGKLFF
TGTGCCAGCAGCCCACCGGGACAGGGGGCCGGAAAACTGTTTTTT
>NA|TRBJ1-2|TRBV6-5|TRBD1
CASSRDRARYGYTF
TGTGCCAGCAGCAGGGACAGGGCGAGATATGGCTACACCTTC
>NA|TRBJ1-1|TRBV30|NA
CAWITFPGATEAFF
TGTGCCTGGATTACTTTCCCAGGGGCCACTGAAGCTTTCTTT
>NA|TRBJ1-5|TRBV6-1|TRBD1
CASSQIDRVQPQHF
TGTGCCAGCAGTCAGATTGACAGGGTCCAGCCCCAGCATTTT
>NA|TRBJ2-1|TRBV7-9|NA
CASSLASGGWVDEQFF
TGTGCCAGCAGCTTAGCGTCCGGCGGCTGGGTCGATGAGCAGTTCTTC
>NA|TRBJ2-5|TRBV7-8|NA
CASSFDRFRETQYF
TGTGCCAGCAGCTTCGACAGGTTTCGAGAGACCCAGTACTTC
>NA|TRBJ2-1|TRBV6-5|NA
CASSYGGAQFF
TGTGCCAGCAGTTACGGGGGGGCCCAGTTCTTC
>NA|TRBJ2-7|TRBV29-1|TRBD1
CSVGGQEYEQYF
TGCAGCGTTGGGGGACAGGAGTACGAGCAGTACTTC
>NA|TRBJ2-2|TRBV11-1|TRBD2
CASSLASGGNTGELFF
TGTGCCAGCAGCTTAGCTAGCGGGGGGAACACCGGGGAGCTGTTTTTT
>NA|TRBJ2-1|TRBV9|TRBD2
CASSTNDLAGVLYNEQFF
TGTGCCAGCAGCACCAACGACTTAGCGGGAGTACTCTACAATGAGCAGTTCTTC
>NA|TRBJ1-6|TRBV9|TRBD1
CASSVQSGQGFAPLHF
TGTGCCAGCAGCGTGCAATCGGGACAGGGATTTGCACCCCTCCACTTT
>NA|TRBJ2-2|TRBV11-1|TRBD2
CASSLGLAGANTGELFF
TGTGCCAGCAGCTTAGGACTAGCGGGGGCGAACACCGGGGAGCTGTTTTTT
>NA|TRBJ2-1|TRBV6-7|NA
CASSYKEGWHEQFF
TGTGCCAGCAGTTACAAGGAGGGTTGGCATGAGCAGTTCTTC
>few|TRBJ1-4|TRBV6-1|NA
CASSVGISTNEKLFF
TGTGCCAGCAGTGTTGGCATCTCAACTAATGAAAAACTGTTTTTT
>NA|TRBJ2-7|TRBV2|NA
CASSRDSSVDEQYF
TGTGCCAGCAGTCGGGACTCATCGGTAGACGAGCAGTACTTC
>NA|TRBJ2-1|TRBV23-1|NA
CASSQSPAASASYNEQFF
TGCGCCAGCAGTCAATCTCCCGCGGCTAGCGCCTCCTACAATGAGCAGTTCTTC
>NA|TRBJ1-4|TRBV15|NA
CATSQNDRATNEKLFF
TGTGCCACCAGCCAGAACGACAGAGCAACTAATGAAAAACTGTTTTTT
>NA|TRBJ2-7|TRBV7-6|TRBD1
CASSMGQGYEQYF
TGTGCCAGCAGCATGGGACAGGGGTACGAGCAGTACTTC
>NA|TRBJ2-2|TRBV5-8|NA
CASSLGRGWNTGELFF
TGTGCCAGCAGCTTGGGGAGGGGTTGGAACACCGGGGAGCTGTTTTTT
>few|TRBJ2-3|TRBV5-1|NA
CASSLATGRTDTQYF
TGCGCCAGCAGCTTGGCTACAGGGCGCACAGATACGCAGTATTTT
>NA|TRBJ2-1|TRBV7-7|TRBD2
CASSPLAVSNNEQFF
TGTGCCAGCAGCCCCCTAGCGGTCTCGAACAATGAGCAGTTCTTC
>NA|TRBJ1-2|TRBV5-1|TRBD1
CASSLTGDYGYTF
TGCGCCAGCAGCTTGACAGGGGACTATGGCTACACCTTC
>NA|TRBJ2-1|TRBV4-3|TRBD1
CASSQEGQGPWSSYNEQFF
TGCGCCAGCAGCCAAGAGGGACAGGGGCCCTGGAGCTCCTACAATGAGCAGTTCTTC
>NA|TRBJ2-7|TRBV20-1|NA
CSAGPSYEQYF
TGCAGTGCTGGGCCATCCTACGAGCAGTACTTC
>NA|TRBJ2-3|TRBV6-4|TRBD1
CASSAGTGDTDTQYF
TGTGCCAGCAGTGCCGGGACAGGAGACACAGATACGCAGTATTTT
>few|TRBJ2-7|TRBV10-3|TRBD2
CAISDLAGVLPYEQYF
TGTGCCATCAGTGACCTAGCGGGAGTACTTCCCTACGAGCAGTACTTC
>NA|TRBJ2-7|TRBV29-1|NA
CSVSGGYSYEQYF
TGCAGCGTCTCCGGGGGATATTCCTACGAGCAGTACTTC
>few|TRBJ2-7|TRBV28|NA
CASSLDGGQYF
TGTGCCAGCAGTTTAGACGGGGGGCAGTACTTC
>once|TRBJ2-6|TRBV7-3|TRBD2
CASSHVAGDLSGANVLTF
TGTGCCAGCAGCCACGTAGCGGGAGACCTCTCTGGGGCCAACGTCCTGACTTTC
>NA|TRBJ2-4|TRBV7-9|TRBD2
CASSPLRLAEVLAKNIQYF
TGTGCCAGCAGCCCCCTCAGACTAGCGGAGGTCTTAGCCAAAAACATTCAGTACTTC
>NA|TRBJ1-1|TRBV19|NA
CASRAGNMNTEAFF
TGTGCCAGTAGAGCAGGGAACATGAACACTGAAGCTTTCTTT
>NA|TRBJ2-3|TRBV6-5|TRBD2
CASGLAGASADTQYF
TGTGCCAGCGGCCTAGCGGGAGCTTCGGCAGATACGCAGTATTTT
>NA|TRBJ1-1|TRBV11-2|NA
CASLSGVAEAFF
TGTGCCAGCCTTTCGGGGGTGGCTGAAGCTTTCTTT
>NA|TRBJ2-1|TRBV11-2|NA
CASSLDWGGATLNNEQFF
TGTGCCAGCAGCTTAGATTGGGGGGGGGCGACATTAAACAATGAGCAGTTCTTC
>NA|TRBJ1-4|TRBV5-6|NA
CASSLRQVNEKLFF
TGTGCCAGCAGCTTGAGACAGGTTAATGAAAAACTGTTTTTT
>once|TRBJ2-7|TRBV29-1|NA
CSVEFGVRGEQYF
TGCAGCGTTGAATTTGGAGTAAGGGGCGAGCAGTACTTC
>NA|TRBJ1-1|TRBV5-6|NA
CASSLVPRNTEAFF
TGTGCCAGCAGCTTGGTCCCCAGGAACACTGAAGCTTTCTTT
>NA|TRBJ2-1|TRBV28|TRBD2
CASSSRYRLAGSTSSYNEQFF
TGTGCCAGCAGTTCCCGCTATAGGCTAGCGGGTTCTACTAGCTCCTACAATGAGCAGTTCTTC
>NA|TRBJ1-5|TRBV2|NA
CASRPGQFDQPQHF
TGTGCCAGCAGGCCTGGACAGTTCGATCAGCCCCAGCATTTT
>NA|TRBJ1-4|TRBV27|NA
CASTFQGLVGEKLFF
TGTGCCAGCACCTTCCAGGGGTTAGTGGGTGAAAAACTGTTTTTT
>NA|TRBJ2-1|TRBV15|TRBD2
CATSTGTSVYNEQFF
TGTGCCACCAGCACCGGGACTAGCGTGTACAATGAGCAGTTCTTC
>NA|TRBJ2-7|TRBV10-3|TRBD1
CAISTGTGDEQYF
TGTGCCATCAGTACGGGGACAGGGGACGAGCAGTACTTC
>NA|TRBJ1-3|TRBV10-3|NA
CAISLNSGNTIYF
TGTGCCATCAGCCTAAACTCTGGAAACACCATATATTTT
>NA|TRBJ2-7|TRBV7-8|NA
CASSLEVGRVGEQYF
TGTGCCAGCAGCTTAGAGGTTGGCAGGGTGGGGGAGCAGTACTTC
>NA|TRBJ2-3|TRBV25-1|NA
CASSSPSGTLHTQYF
TGTGCCAGCAGTAGTCCCAGCGGAACCCTACATACGCAGTATTTT
>NA|TRBJ1-6|TRBV6-5|NA
CASHRHNSPLHF
TGTGCCAGCCATAGACACAATTCACCCCTCCACTTT